Sequencing of this T cell receptor (beta chain) was carried out in a study of OX40 agonist ivuxolimab in advanced cancers. Study-level findings and limits: CD8+ T cells (on average) carried more expanded clones than CD4+ T cells. Both blood CD4+ and CD8+ T cells showed clonal growth by week 6 at 0.1 to 3.0 mg/kg.

Using immunoSEQ multiplex PCR, the repertoire was profiled, and TCRdb retains in-frame clones only, with some absent. The sample includes some 45,000 clones, roughly 80% of them seen just once. Details on this clone: Its antigen remains unidentified.

Per germline, CDR1 MGHRA and CDR2 YSYEKL. With 1 base removed from V and 2 bases from J, the gap between germline ends came to 9 bases. The CDR3 runs 16 residues. This TCR was recovered from an adult with an advanced solid tumor such as melanoma, head and neck, liver or kidney cancer. This chain joins TRBV4-1 and TRBJ2-6; perhaps TRBD2 as D (5 bases). The material sequenced was CD4+ or CD8+ T cells sorted from blood, taken in a trial of the OX40 agonist ivuxolimab. Written as DNA, the CDR3 is TGCGCCAGCAGCCAAGTCGTCGGGGCTGGGGCCAACGTCCTGACTTTC. Translation gives CASSQVVGAGANVLTF.